This T cell receptor beta chain stems from a study of CD8 T cells in Susac syndrome. With random hexamers, roughly 0.45 to 1 ug RNA was reverse transcribed. Coverage of TCR beta CDR3 amplification by immunoSEQ multiplex PCR extended to 54 Vbeta and 13 Jbeta. TCRdb ran MiXCR on the immunoSEQ multiplex PCR reads and lists one entry per CDR3 protein. The sample lists some 120,000 distinct CDR3 sequences; 94% were seen once. The CDR3 spans 16 residues. The germline gives CDR1 LGHNA, CDR2 YNFKEQ. The V end was cut by 2 bases, the J end by 8 bases, with 18 bases between. The healthy controls were matched to patients by age and sex.

This TCR derives from a human donor in good health. Sequencing was carried out using CD4+ T cells from PBMCs. This chain connects TRBV4-2 to TRBJ2-2; possibly TRBD1 or TRBD2 for D (7 bases each). CDR3 amino acids: CASSQIRQGGAGELFF. The DNA of the CDR3 is TGTGCCAGCAGCCAAATCAGACAGGGAGGGGCGGGGGAGCTGTTTTTT.